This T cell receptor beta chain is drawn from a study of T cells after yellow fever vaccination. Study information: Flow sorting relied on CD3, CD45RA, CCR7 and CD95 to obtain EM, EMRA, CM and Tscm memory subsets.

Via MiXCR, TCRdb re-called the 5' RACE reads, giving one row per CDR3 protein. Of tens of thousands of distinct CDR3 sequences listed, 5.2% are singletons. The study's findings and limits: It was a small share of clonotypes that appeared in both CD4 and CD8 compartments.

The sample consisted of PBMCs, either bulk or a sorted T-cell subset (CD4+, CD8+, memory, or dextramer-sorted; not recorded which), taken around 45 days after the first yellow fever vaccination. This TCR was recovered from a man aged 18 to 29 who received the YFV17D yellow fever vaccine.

CDR3 sequence reads: CASSSGTSLGETQYF. The CDR3 bases are TGTGCCAGCAGTTCGGGGACTAGCCTCGGGGAGACCCAGTACTTC. The chain links TRBV6-5 to TRBJ2-5; 9 bases are a match to TRBD2. Germline V lookup: CDR1 MNHEY, CDR2 SVGAGI. Trimming at V came to 4 bases and at J to 5 bases, leaving 8 bases not matched to a gene. The CDR3 length is 15 residues.